The present T cell receptor beta chain was sequenced within a study of T cells in Graves' hyperthyroidism and ophthalmopathy. Study details: Initial diagnosis, before any treatment, was when peripheral blood was collected.

Study results and limitations: Blood also showed most of the thyroid clonotypes that were expanded above 0.001. In validation, the model predicted ophthalmopathy. These predictions came a median about 6.2 months before onset.

A few counts support this clonotype. The antigen is not known. Trimming cost V 6 bases and J 1 base, with 18 bases left between them. The CDR3 loop spans 15 amino acids. CDR1 DFQATT and CDR2 SNEGSKA come from the germline V gene (reference sequence). The investigators amplified TCR beta CDR3 regions from RNA transcripts. With the HTBI primer set, the TCR CDR3 went through a first round of RT-PCR. Using its own MiXCR run on the multiplex PCR reads, TCRdb lists one record per CDR3 protein. The sample has around 760,000 distinct CDR3 sequences, about 35% seen once. Graves' hyperthyroidism showing no ophthalmopathy progression within 18 months was considered stable.

The TCR was taken from a woman in her thirties or forties with Graves' hyperthyroidism. Sequenced material: blood. The V call is TRBV20-1, the J call TRBJ1-1; TRBD1 is a possible D gene (6 bases). The CDR3: CSAAPGDTQNTEAFF. CDR3 in DNA: TGCAGTGCGGCCCCGGGGGACACACAGAACACTGAAGCTTTCTTT.